The rows below give T cell receptor beta chains drawn from one sample of a study of cytomegalovirus exposure and HLA in healthy donors. Measured with immunoSEQ multiplex PCR; TCRdb has only the in-frame clones, and not every one. There are more than 95,000 clones in the sample; roughly 89% occur only once, and 1.9% lies in the top ten. Sequenced sample: PBMCs. These receptors all come from a woman under 30 in good health and CMV-seronegative. Both conserved end residues are part of each CDR3. The order of the fields is V gene, J gene, CDR3 length, D gene, clone size, CDR3 protein, CDR3 DNA. The D gene is left open where the match is weak. The size field is filled for only some rows; it gives once, few, many or a size class.

V: TRBV7-9; J: TRBJ2-1; length: 16; D: TRBD2; size: .; CDR3: CASSLYGSGGLGEQFF; DNA: TGTGCCAGCAGCTTATACGGTAGCGGGGGCTTGGGGGAGCAGTTCTTC
V: TRBV28; J: TRBJ1-2; length: 18; D: TRBD1; size: .; CDR3: CASSLKSTARDRGGGYTF; DNA: TGTGCCAGCAGTTTAAAATCTACCGCTCGGGACAGGGGAGGTGGCTACACCTTC
V: TRBV19; J: TRBJ2-4; length: 15; D: TRBD2; size: .; CDR3: CASSITSGAKNIQYF; DNA: TGTGCCAGTAGTATAACTAGCGGGGCCAAAAACATTCAGTACTTC
V: TRBV28; J: TRBJ2-1; length: 16; D: TRBD1; size: .; CDR3: CASSSGQGARENEQFF; DNA: TGTGCCAGCAGTTCCGGACAGGGGGCGAGGGAGAATGAGCAGTTCTTC
V: TRBV9; J: TRBJ2-4; length: 15; D: .; size: once; CDR3: CASSVEGLAKNIQYF; DNA: TGTGCCAGCAGCGTAGAGGGGCTAGCCAAAAACATTCAGTACTTC
V: TRBV9; J: TRBJ1-4; length: 16; D: TRBD1; size: .; CDR3: CASSVETGGYNEKLFF; DNA: TGTGCCAGCAGCGTAGAGACAGGGGGCTATAATGAAAAACTGTTTTTT
V: TRBV30; J: TRBJ1-2; length: 11; D: TRBD1; size: once; CDR3: CASDRVNGYTF; DNA: TGTGCTTCGGACAGGGTAAATGGCTACACCTTC
V: TRBV13; J: TRBJ2-2; length: 14; D: .; size: .; CDR3: CASSLVQGTGELFF; DNA: TGTGCCAGCAGCTTAGTACAGGGTACCGGGGAGCTGTTTTTT
V: TRBV11-3; J: TRBJ2-6; length: 14; D: .; size: .; CDR3: CASSVRAGANVLTF; DNA: TGTGCCAGCAGCGTGAGAGCTGGGGCCAACGTCCTGACTTTC
V: TRBV6-1; J: TRBJ2-7; length: 15; D: .; size: .; CDR3: CASSEMGGSSYEQYF; DNA: TGTGCCAGCAGTGAAATGGGTGGGAGCTCCTACGAGCAGTACTTC
V: TRBV23-1; J: TRBJ1-2; length: 19; D: .; size: .; CDR3: CASGCLGPNIGTEGKGYTF; DNA: TGCGCCAGCGGGTGCTTGGGGCCCAATATTGGGACGGAGGGTAAGGGCTACACCTTC
V: TRBV28; J: TRBJ2-7; length: 13; D: TRBD1; size: .; CDR3: CASRTGTDYEQYF; DNA: TGTGCCAGCAGGACCGGGACAGACTACGAGCAGTACTTC
V: TRBV30; J: TRBJ2-7; length: 11; D: .; size: .; CDR3: CAWEGGYEQYF; DNA: TGTGCCTGGGAGGGAGGCTACGAGCAGTACTTC
V: TRBV29-1; J: TRBJ2-2; length: 13; D: TRBD1; size: many; CDR3: CSVSQGAGGELFF; DNA: TGCAGCGTGTCACAGGGGGCCGGCGGGGAGCTGTTTTTT
V: TRBV5-4; J: TRBJ1-2; length: 14; D: .; size: once; CDR3: CASSLPTANYGYTF; DNA: TGTGCCAGCAGCTTACCGACAGCGAACTATGGCTACACCTTC
V: TRBV28; J: TRBJ2-1; length: 11; D: .; size: once; CDR3: CASRSFNEQFF; DNA: TGTGCCAGCAGGTCCTTCAATGAGCAGTTCTTC
V: TRBV7-2; J: TRBJ1-4; length: 14; D: .; size: .; CDR3: CASSLGANNEKLFF; DNA: TGTGCCAGCAGCTTAGGCGCCAATAATGAAAAACTGTTTTTT
V: TRBV11-2; J: TRBJ2-7; length: 16; D: .; size: .; CDR3: CASRRGGLAQRYEQYF; DNA: TGTGCCAGCAGGCGGGGTGGGCTAGCGCAGAGATACGAGCAGTACTTC
V: TRBV11-2; J: TRBJ2-7; length: 16; D: TRBD2; size: .; CDR3: CASSSLAGPVLYEQYF; DNA: TGTGCCAGCAGCTCGTTAGCGGGACCCGTACTCTACGAGCAGTACTTC
V: TRBV7-6; J: TRBJ2-1; length: 16; D: .; size: .; CDR3: CASSLSGVLSYNEQFF; DNA: TGTGCCAGCAGCTTATCCGGAGTGTTGTCCTACAATGAGCAGTTCTTC
V: TRBV7-2; J: TRBJ1-5; length: 15; D: TRBD1; size: .; CDR3: CASSAAGGSNQPQHF; DNA: TGTGCCAGCAGCGCAGCAGGGGGTTCCAATCAGCCCCAGCATTTT
V: TRBV18; J: TRBJ2-7; length: 14; D: .; size: .; CDR3: CASSLKTESYEQYF; DNA: TGTGCCAGCTCGTTAAAGACAGAATCCTACGAGCAGTACTTC
V: TRBV30; J: TRBJ1-4; length: 12; D: .; size: once; CDR3: CAWGQSSEKLFF; DNA: TGTGCCTGGGGACAGTCCAGTGAAAAACTGTTTTTT
V: TRBV18; J: TRBJ2-3; length: 15; D: TRBD1; size: .; CDR3: CASSPNRGMPDTQYF; DNA: TGTGCCAGCTCACCAAACAGGGGGATGCCAGATACGCAGTATTTT
V: TRBV9; J: TRBJ2-3; length: 16; D: .; size: .; CDR3: CASSPSEGGGTDTQYF; DNA: TGTGCCAGCAGCCCCTCTGAGGGAGGAGGCACAGATACGCAGTATTTT
V: TRBV30; J: TRBJ1-2; length: 13; D: .; size: .; CDR3: CAWSLTTSYGYTF; DNA: TGTGCCTGGAGTCTAACGACAAGCTATGGCTACACCTTC
V: TRBV28; J: TRBJ1-6; length: 15; D: TRBD1; size: .; CDR3: CASSLLDRDGSPLHF; DNA: TGTGCCAGCAGTTTACTCGACAGGGATGGATCACCCCTCCACTTT
V: TRBV2; J: TRBJ2-7; length: 15; D: .; size: .; CDR3: CASSLLRRGLNEQYF; DNA: TGTGCCAGCAGCCTTTTAAGGAGGGGATTAAACGAGCAGTACTTC
V: TRBV4-3; J: TRBJ1-5; length: 15; D: .; size: .; CDR3: CASSQDLDSNQPQHF; DNA: TGCGCCAGCAGCCAAGATCTAGACAGCAATCAGCCCCAGCATTTT
V: TRBV13; J: TRBJ2-1; length: 16; D: .; size: .; CDR3: CASSLSVNRDNNEQFF; DNA: TGTGCCAGCAGCTTGTCTGTTAACCGGGACAACAATGAGCAGTTCTTC
V: TRBV14; J: TRBJ2-7; length: 12; D: .; size: .; CDR3: CASSQDETGPYF; DNA: TGTGCCAGCAGCCAAGACGAGACAGGTCCGTACTTC
V: TRBV11-2; J: TRBJ2-7; length: 13; D: TRBD2; size: .; CDR3: CASSPGLAYEQYF; DNA: TGTGCCAGCAGCCCCGGACTAGCGTACGAGCAGTACTTC
V: TRBV4-3; J: TRBJ2-3; length: 14; D: .; size: .; CDR3: CASSQAGRGDTQYF; DNA: TGCGCCAGCAGCCAAGCTGGGCGTGGGGATACGCAGTATTTT
V: TRBV18; J: TRBJ2-7; length: 14; D: .; size: .; CDR3: CASSPPHRSYEQYF; DNA: TGTGCCAGCTCACCACCGCACAGATCCTACGAGCAGTACTTC
V: TRBV4-2; J: TRBJ2-1; length: 16; D: TRBD2; size: .; CDR3: CASSQGTSGGRNEQFF; DNA: TGTGCCAGCAGCCAAGGGACTAGCGGAGGAAGGAATGAGCAGTTCTTC
V: TRBV28; J: TRBJ2-2; length: 17; D: TRBD2; size: .; CDR3: CASRTSGSSANTGELFF; DNA: TGTGCCAGCAGGACTAGCGGGAGCTCTGCGAACACCGGGGAGCTGTTTTTT
V: TRBV18; J: TRBJ2-7; length: 16; D: .; size: .; CDR3: CASSPFEEGGSYEQYF; DNA: TGTGCCAGCTCACCATTTGAGGAGGGGGGGTCCTACGAGCAGTACTTC
V: TRBV15; J: TRBJ2-1; length: 15; D: .; size: .; CDR3: CATSRVGGPTDEQFF; DNA: TGTGCCACCAGCAGAGTGGGGGGGCCAACCGATGAGCAGTTCTTC
V: TRBV25-1; J: TRBJ1-1; length: 14; D: .; size: .; CDR3: CASSEFSAGTEAFF; DNA: TGTGCCAGCAGTGAATTTTCCGCAGGCACTGAAGCTTTCTTT
V: TRBV10-3; J: TRBJ2-2; length: 12; D: .; size: .; CDR3: CAAGLTAGELFF; DNA: TGTGCCGCTGGTCTGACTGCCGGGGAGCTGTTTTTT
V: TRBV6-5; J: TRBJ2-7; length: 13; D: TRBD1; size: .; CDR3: CASTITGGHEQYF; DNA: TGTGCCAGCACCATTACAGGGGGCCACGAGCAGTACTTC
V: TRBV5-1; J: TRBJ2-1; length: 13; D: .; size: many; CDR3: CASSLTPAGEQFF; DNA: TGCGCCAGCAGCCTCACCCCCGCAGGGGAGCAGTTCTTC
V: TRBV6-5; J: TRBJ1-1; length: 15; D: .; size: .; CDR3: CASSYGRTANTEAFF; DNA: TGTGCCAGCAGTTACGGACGGACAGCGAACACTGAAGCTTTCTTT
V: TRBV7-8; J: TRBJ1-2; length: 16; D: .; size: few; CDR3: CASSFSASGTNYGYTF; DNA: TGTGCCAGCAGCTTCTCTGCGTCGGGGACTAACTATGGCTACACCTTC
V: TRBV2; J: TRBJ2-7; length: 17; D: TRBD2; size: .; CDR3: CASSERLAGALTYEQYF; DNA: TGTGCCAGCAGTGAAAGGTTAGCGGGGGCTCTTACCTACGAGCAGTACTTC
V: TRBV27; J: TRBJ1-1; length: 19; D: .; size: .; CDR3: CASSPTSRGGFETNTEAFF; DNA: TGTGCCAGCAGTCCCACCTCAAGGGGGGGCTTTGAAACGAACACTGAAGCTTTCTTT
V: TRBV28; J: TRBJ2-7; length: 12; D: .; size: once; CDR3: CASSSPTREQYF; DNA: TGTGCCAGCAGTTCACCGACTCGGGAGCAGTACTTC
V: TRBV28; J: TRBJ2-6; length: 19; D: TRBD1; size: .; CDR3: CASSPPGTGGLSGANVLTF; DNA: TGTGCCAGCAGTCCGCCCGGGACAGGGGGCCTGTCTGGGGCCAACGTCCTGACTTTC
V: TRBV7-6; J: TRBJ2-7; length: 15; D: .; size: .; CDR3: CASSLVAESIYEQYF; DNA: TGTGCCAGCAGCTTAGTAGCGGAGTCAATCTACGAGCAGTACTTC
V: TRBV6-5; J: TRBJ2-4; length: 15; D: .; size: .; CDR3: CASSRLLANKNIQYF; DNA: TGTGCCAGCAGCCGCCTACTCGCTAACAAAAACATTCAGTACTTC
V: TRBV7-9; J: TRBJ2-7; length: 19; D: .; size: .; CDR3: CASSLTTPTGRLGPYEQYF; DNA: TGTGCCAGCAGCTTGACCACTCCCACAGGACGATTAGGGCCCTACGAGCAGTACTTC
V: TRBV30; J: TRBJ2-5; length: 13; D: .; size: .; CDR3: CAWSVLRDGTQYF; DNA: TGTGCCTGGAGTGTATTGCGGGACGGGACCCAGTACTTC
V: TRBV10-3; J: TRBJ2-7; length: 12; D: TRBD2; size: .; CDR3: CAISGGGIDQYF; DNA: TGTGCCATCAGTGGGGGGGGAATCGATCAGTACTTC
V: TRBV5-1; J: TRBJ1-4; length: 16; D: .; size: .; CDR3: CASSPGQHTTNEKLFF; DNA: TGCGCCAGCAGCCCCGGACAGCACACAACTAATGAAAAACTGTTTTTT
V: TRBV5-8; J: TRBJ1-5; length: 16; D: .; size: .; CDR3: CASSLFGVLTSQPQHF; DNA: TGTGCCAGCAGCTTGTTCGGGGTCCTCACGAGTCAGCCCCAGCATTTT
V: TRBV27; J: TRBJ1-5; length: 15; D: .; size: .; CDR3: CASITDTYSNQPQHF; DNA: TGTGCCAGCATCACCGACACATATAGCAATCAGCCCCAGCATTTT
V: TRBV5-8; J: TRBJ2-5; length: 12; D: .; size: .; CDR3: CASSERVETQYF; DNA: TGTGCCAGCAGCGAACGCGTGGAGACCCAGTACTTC